This paragraph covers one T cell receptor beta chain sequence. This sample stems from a study of blood T cell repertoires in COVID-19. The wider study: The analysed material was cDNA or gDNA that came from T cells, B-cell-depleted T cells, or PBMCs.

As originally analysed: Cell counts per sample came from amplifying reference gene primers. Generated by immunoSEQ multiplex PCR, the TCRdb table keeps only in-frame clones and is missing some. The D gene and trimming were derived from the DNA, and the V and J assignments and clone size from that table. This sample carries about 530,000 clones, about 89% of them seen once, and the ten largest clones take under 8.5%. CDR3 length: 14 amino acids. Germline lookup yields CDR1 LNHDA and CDR2 SQIVND (reference sequence). V was pared by 6 bases and J by 8 bases, with 8 bases of the junction left unmatched. Material for sequencing was peripheral blood. The receptor was isolated from a woman between 50 and 59 years old with COVID-19, enrolled during active disease. The genes are TRBV19 and TRBJ2-1; 9 bases match TRBD1. Here the CDR3 DNA reads TGTGCCAGTAGCTTAGGGACAGGGTCCGATGAGCAGTTCTTC. Translation: CASSLGTGSDEQFF.